A single sample gave rise to the 21 T cell receptor beta chains below, sequenced in a study of blood T cell repertoires in COVID-19. Repertoires were generated with immunoSEQ multiplex PCR, while TCRdb's copy carries only in-frame clones and drops some. The sample carries some 120,000 clones, approximately 85% recorded once. Sequenced input: peripheral blood. All receptors come from a woman aged 80 or older with COVID-19, enrolled during active disease.

The chain is built from TRBV6-5 and TRBJ2-2; D perhaps matches TRBD2 (7 bases). The V and J ends lost 1 base and 8 bases respectively, with 14 bases between them. The CDR3 runs to 15 residues. Germline V lookup: CDR1 MNHEY, CDR2 SVGAGI. The CDR3 sequence is CASSYLGGGSGELFF. As DNA, the CDR3 is TGTGCCAGCAGTTACTTGGGAGGGGGATCAGGGGAGCTGTTTTTT.

CDR3 sequence: CASSITGLETQYF. CDR3 coding DNA: TGTGCCAGTAGTATAACAGGGTTAGAGACCCAGTACTTC. V is TRBV19 and J is TRBJ2-5; D perhaps matches TRBD1 (6 bases). Germline CDR1 LNHDA, CDR2 SQIVND (reference sequence). The CDR3 contains 13 residues. V lost 2 bases and J lost 4, with 8 bases in between.

The chain has TRBV6-5 and TRBJ1-1; D remains ambiguous. This CDR3 has 15 residues. From germline, CDR1 is MNHEY and CDR2 SVGAGI. V was pared by 6 bases and J by 0 bases, with 14 bases between. CDR3: CASSRPRVMNTEAFF. The CDR3 DNA follows: TGTGCCAGCAGCCGCCCGAGGGTGATGAACACTGAAGCTTTCTTT.

This rearrangement joins TRBV7-2 to TRBJ2-7, with 7 positions matching TRBD2. CDR1 is SGHTA, CDR2 FQGNSA, per germline. The CDR3 covers 13 residues. The J segment lost 7 bases and the V segment lost 4 bases, leaving 7 bases of the junction unmatched. CDR3 nucleotides: TGTGCCAGCAGCTCTTCTAGCGGAGGAGAGCAGTACTTC. Its translation: CASSSSSGGEQYF.

The chain couples TRBV13 to TRBJ2-1; 13 bases line up with TRBD2. The CDR3 contains 18 residues. With V trimmed by 0 bases and J by 4 bases, 6 bases remained unmatched. Germline V gene lookup returns CDR1 PRHDT and CDR2 FYEKMQ (reference sequence). CDR3 in DNA: TGTGCCAGCAGCTTAGGACTAGCGGGAGGGGATTTTTACAATGAGCAGTTCTTC. Encoded protein: CASSLGLAGGDFYNEQFF.

The V call is TRBV7-2, the J call TRBJ2-7, with D tentatively TRBD2 (6 bases). V lost 1 base, J lost 1 base, and 8 bases lay in between. Germline assignment: CDR1 SGHTA and CDR2 FQGNSA. CDR3 length: 14 residues. For the CDR3, the DNA is TGTGCCAGCAGCTTAGGTGGAGGGTCCTACGAGCAGTACTTC. Protein: CASSLGGGSYEQYF.

This chain joins TRBV24-1 and TRBJ2-5, with 7 bases fitting TRBD1. The CDR3 is 14 amino acids. Germline-derived CDR1 and CDR2 are KGHDR and SFDVKD. J was trimmed by 5 bases and V by 4 bases; bases with no gene match: 6. For the CDR3, the DNA is TGTGCCACCAGTGAAGAGGGGGCGGCGGAGACCCAGTACTTC. Translated: CATSEEGAAETQYF.

The chain carries TRBV6-6 and TRBJ1-6; TRBD1 is a possible D gene (6 bases). Germline V gene lookup returns CDR1 MNHNY and CDR2 SVGAGI (reference sequence). V lost 5 bases and J 7 bases, leaving 18 bases between the germline ends. The CDR3 is 16 residues long. The CDR3 DNA is TGTGCCAGCAGTCCGCCGAGGGGGTTACAGAATTCACCCCTCCACTTT. As protein: CASSPPRGLQNSPLHF.

The chain carries TRBV10-2 and TRBJ2-1, with 9 positions matching TRBD2. V was clipped by 6 bases and J by 5 bases; unmatched bases: 5. The germline V gene encodes CDR1 WSHSY and CDR2 SAAADI. The CDR3 contains 14 residues. For the CDR3, the DNA is TGCGCCAGCAGCTGGACTAGCGTCGACAATGAGCAGTTCTTC. Translating it yields CASSWTSVDNEQFF.

The J gene is TRBJ2-4, the V gene TRBV28; no reliable D call. Germline CDR1 and CDR2: MDHEN and SYDVKM. This CDR3 spans 14 amino acids. Trimming removed 8 bases from V and 5 bases from J, with 16 bases in between. The CDR3 loop reads CASSESGSQNIQYF. The CDR3 bases are TGTGCCAGCTCCGAATCGGGTTCCCAAAACATTCAGTACTTC.

The V call is TRBV28, the J call TRBJ1-3, with 7 bases matching TRBD1. CDR3 length equals 15 residues. Trimming removed 4 bases from V and 4 bases from J; junction bases left unmatched: 7. CDR1 is MDHEN, CDR2 SYDVKM, per germline. The DNA of the CDR3 is TGTGCCAGCAGTTACCCGACAGGGCAGGGAAACACCATATATTTT. Its translation is CASSYPTGQGNTIYF.

This sequence joins TRBV19 and TRBJ1-5, with D possibly TRBD1 on 6 matching bases. Trimming cost V 4 bases and J 2 bases, with 15 bases left between them. Germline loops: CDR1 LNHDA, CDR2 SQIVND (reference sequence). The CDR3 sequence is 16 residues long. This CDR3 is CASSTGGGLGNQPQHF. Here the CDR3 DNA reads TGTGCCAGTAGTACCGGGGGGGGGCTTGGCAATCAGCCCCAGCATTTT.

The CDR3 loop is CASSGLANKNTGELFF. In nucleotides, the CDR3 is TGTGCCAGCAGTGGACTAGCGAATAAGAACACCGGGGAGCTGTTTTTT. The gene calls are TRBV6-1 and TRBJ2-2; 8 nucleotides match TRBD2. CDR3 length equals 16 residues. Germline values: CDR1 MNHNS, CDR2 SASEGT. J lost 1 base, V lost 4 bases, and 5 bases had no gene match.

The V call is TRBV4-2, the J call TRBJ2-2; 11 nucleotides align to TRBD2. The length of the CDR3 is 17 residues. With V trimmed by 2 bases and J by 4 bases, 6 bases remained unmatched. The germline gives CDR1 LGHNA, CDR2 YNFKEQ. The CDR3 is CASSQQIAGGPTGELFF. The CDR3 DNA reads TGTGCCAGCAGCCAACAAATAGCGGGAGGGCCCACCGGGGAGCTGTTTTTT.

This chain connects TRBV28 to TRBJ2-3; D remains ambiguous. V was shortened by 7 bases and J by 1 base, with 9 bases between the two germline ends. CDR1 MDHEN and CDR2 SYDVKM come from the germline V gene. The CDR3 is 13 residues long. Here the CDR3 reads CASTSPGTDTQYF. The DNA of the CDR3 is TGTGCCAGCACCAGTCCAGGCACAGATACGCAGTATTTT.

The V and J genes are TRBV6-1 and TRBJ1-1, with D possibly TRBD1 on 6 matching bases. V was pared by 3 bases and J by 5 bases, with 19 bases between. CDR1 and CDR2 (germline): MNHNS, SASEGT. This CDR3 is built from 16 residues. CDR3 in DNA: TGTGCCAGCAGTGAGAATTTAGGGGGGGCGGGTACTGAAGCTTTCTTT. Encoded protein: CASSENLGGAGTEAFF.

This clone was recorded only once. The V and J genes are TRBV7-2 and TRBJ2-5, with D tentatively TRBD1 (5 bases). Germline CDR1 is SGHTA and CDR2 is FQGNSA. The CDR3 runs 13 residues. Trimming stripped 5 bases from V and 4 bases from J, with 11 bases between. The DNA of the CDR3 is TGTGCCAGCAGCCTTGGGGCCGGAGAGACCCAGTACTTC. Residues: CASSLGAGETQYF.

The V call is TRBV28, the J call TRBJ2-7; D may be TRBD1 (5 bases). The CDR3 sequence is 14 residues long. The germline V gene encodes CDR1 MDHEN and CDR2 SYDVKM. Trimming removed 4 bases from V and 5 bases from J, with 15 bases in between. CDR3 loop: CASSSPGQVHEQYF. CDR3 nucleotides: TGTGCCAGCAGTTCCCCAGGGCAGGTCCACGAGCAGTACTTC.

The gene calls are TRBV7-9 and TRBJ2-5; 8 bases agree with TRBD2. The J segment lost 10 bases and the V segment lost 5 bases, leaving 3 bases of the junction unmatched. Germline V gene data show CDR1 as SEHNR and CDR2 as FQNEAQ (reference sequence). The length of the CDR3 is 11 residues. Here the CDR3 DNA reads TGTGCCAGCAGCCGGGGGGGTATCCAGTACTTC. Its protein is CASSRGGIQYF.

This clone was detected only a few times. The chain joins TRBV4-1 to TRBJ1-6, with TRBD1 matching over 8 bases. The CDR3 sequence is 18 residues long. Per germline, CDR1 MGHRA and CDR2 YSYEKL. The junction had 9 bases not matched to a gene; V was cut back by 3 bases and J by 2 bases. CDR3 amino acids: CASSHLGQGGPYNSPLHF. In DNA form, the CDR3 reads TGCGCCAGCAGCCACCTAGGACAGGGAGGCCCCTATAATTCACCCCTCCACTTT.

This clone came up once. This chain connects TRBV4-3 to TRBJ2-1, with D tentatively TRBD2 (6 bases). The CDR3 has 16 residues. The V end was cut by 0 bases, the J end by 10 bases, with 19 bases between. Germline V gene sequence: CDR1 LGHNA, CDR2 YSLEER. The CDR3, as DNA: TGCGCCAGCAGCCAAGATTACGCGCTCCGGGGGACCGAGCAGTTCTTC. Amino acids: CASSQDYALRGTEQFF.